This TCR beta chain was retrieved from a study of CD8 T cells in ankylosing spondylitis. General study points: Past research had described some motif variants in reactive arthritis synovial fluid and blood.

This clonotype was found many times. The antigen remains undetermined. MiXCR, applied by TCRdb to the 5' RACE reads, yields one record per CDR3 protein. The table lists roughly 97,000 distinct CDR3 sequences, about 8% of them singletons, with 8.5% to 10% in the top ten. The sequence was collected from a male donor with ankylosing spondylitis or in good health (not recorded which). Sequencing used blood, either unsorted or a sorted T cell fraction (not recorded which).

DNA of the CDR3: TGTGCCAGCAGCGCCTCCGGGACTAGCGAGTACAATGAGCAGTTCTTC. As protein: CASSASGTSEYNEQFF. The chain links TRBV7-2 to TRBJ2-1, with TRBD2 matching 10 bases. Germline V lookup: CDR1 SGHTA, CDR2 FQGNSA. V dropped 5 bases and J dropped 4; count of bases not matched to a gene: 8. The CDR3 is 16 residues long.